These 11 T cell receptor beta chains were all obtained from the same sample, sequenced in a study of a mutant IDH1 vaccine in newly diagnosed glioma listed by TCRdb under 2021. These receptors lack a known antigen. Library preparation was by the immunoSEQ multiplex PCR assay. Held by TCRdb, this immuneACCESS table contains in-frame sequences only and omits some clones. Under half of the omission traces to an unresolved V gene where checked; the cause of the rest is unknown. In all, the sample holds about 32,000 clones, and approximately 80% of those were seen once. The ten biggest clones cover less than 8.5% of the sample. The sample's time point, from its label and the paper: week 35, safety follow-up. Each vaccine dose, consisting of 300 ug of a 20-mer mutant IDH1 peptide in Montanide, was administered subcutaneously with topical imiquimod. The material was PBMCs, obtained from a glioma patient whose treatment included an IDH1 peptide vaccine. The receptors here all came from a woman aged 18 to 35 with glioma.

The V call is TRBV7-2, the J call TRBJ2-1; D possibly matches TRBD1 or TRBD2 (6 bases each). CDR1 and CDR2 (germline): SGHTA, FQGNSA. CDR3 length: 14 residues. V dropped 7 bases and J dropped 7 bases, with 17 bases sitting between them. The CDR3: CASTKGGTGNEQFF. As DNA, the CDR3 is TGTGCCAGCACCAAAGGGGGGACGGGAAATGAGCAGTTCTTC.

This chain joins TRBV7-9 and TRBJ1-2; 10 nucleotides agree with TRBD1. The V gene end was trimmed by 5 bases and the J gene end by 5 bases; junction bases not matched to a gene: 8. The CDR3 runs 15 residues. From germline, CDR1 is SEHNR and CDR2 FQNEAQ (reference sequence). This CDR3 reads CASSPTGQGYYGYTF. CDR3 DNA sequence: TGTGCCAGCAGCCCAACGGGACAGGGGTATTATGGCTACACCTTC.

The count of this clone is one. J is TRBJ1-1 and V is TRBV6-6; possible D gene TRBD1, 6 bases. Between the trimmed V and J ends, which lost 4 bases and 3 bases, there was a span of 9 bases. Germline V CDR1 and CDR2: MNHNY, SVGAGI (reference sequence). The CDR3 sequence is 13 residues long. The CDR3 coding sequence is TGTGCCAGCAGTTCACAGGGTCACACTGAAGCTTTCTTT. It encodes CASSSQGHTEAFF.

CDR3 amino acids: CASSFTGVAGNTIYF. CDR3 in DNA: TGCGCCAGCAGTTTCACAGGGGTGGCAGGAAACACCATATATTTT. The genes are TRBV5-1 and TRBJ1-3; 7 positions match TRBD1. After removal of 5 bases from V and 4 bases from J, the junction contained 9 bases not matched to a gene. This CDR3 is 15 amino acids long. CDR1 and CDR2 (germline): SGHRS, YFSETQ.

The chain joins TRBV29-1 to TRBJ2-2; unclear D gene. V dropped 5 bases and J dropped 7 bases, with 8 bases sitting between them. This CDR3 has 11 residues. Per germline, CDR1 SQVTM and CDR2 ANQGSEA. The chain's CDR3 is CSVLTSGELFF. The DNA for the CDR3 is TGCAGCGTTCTTACAAGCGGGGAGCTGTTTTTT.

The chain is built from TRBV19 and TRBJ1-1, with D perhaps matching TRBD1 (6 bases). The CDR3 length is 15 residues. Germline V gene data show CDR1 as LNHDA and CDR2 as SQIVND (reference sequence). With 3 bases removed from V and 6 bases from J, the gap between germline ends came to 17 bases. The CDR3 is CASSISPGEISEAFF. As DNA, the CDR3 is TGTGCCAGTAGTATTTCACCAGGGGAGATCTCTGAAGCTTTCTTT.

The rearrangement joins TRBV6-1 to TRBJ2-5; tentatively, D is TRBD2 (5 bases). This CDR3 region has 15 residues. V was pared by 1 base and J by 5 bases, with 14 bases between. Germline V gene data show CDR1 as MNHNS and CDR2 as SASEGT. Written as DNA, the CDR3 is TGTGCCAGCAGTGAAGGTCCAGCCGGCGGGGAGACCCAGTACTTC. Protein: CASSEGPAGGETQYF.

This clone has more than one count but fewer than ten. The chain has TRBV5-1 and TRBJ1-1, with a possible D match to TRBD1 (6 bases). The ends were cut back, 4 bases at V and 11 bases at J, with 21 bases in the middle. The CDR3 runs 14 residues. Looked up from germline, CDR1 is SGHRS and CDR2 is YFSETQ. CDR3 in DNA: TGCGCCAGCAGCCCCCTGTCGGACAGAAACAGGGCTTTCTTT. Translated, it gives CASSPLSDRNRAFF.

DNA for the CDR3: TGTGCCAGCCAAAAGCAGGGACTACGCACAGATACGCAGTATTTT. This encodes CASQKQGLRTDTQYF. The chain carries TRBV7-2 and TRBJ2-3, with TRBD2 matching 7 bases. The CDR3 sequence is 15 residues long. Germline V gene data show CDR1 as SGHTA and CDR2 as FQGNSA. With V trimmed by 8 bases and J by 1 base, 9 bases remained unmatched.

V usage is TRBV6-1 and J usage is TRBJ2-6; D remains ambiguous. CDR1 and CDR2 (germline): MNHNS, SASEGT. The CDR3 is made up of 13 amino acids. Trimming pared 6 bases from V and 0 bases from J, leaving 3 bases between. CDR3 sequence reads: CASSRSGANVLTF. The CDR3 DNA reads TGTGCCAGCAGCCGCTCTGGGGCCAACGTCCTGACTTTC.

CDR3 protein: CASSSNRNQPQHF. The CDR3 nucleotides are TGTGCCAGCAGTTCCAACAGGAATCAGCCCCAGCATTTT. V is TRBV27 and J is TRBJ1-5; tentative D call: TRBD1 (5 bases). This CDR3 is built from 13 residues. V lost 4 bases and J 4 bases, leaving 8 bases between the germline ends. Germline CDR1 reads MNHEY; CDR2 reads SMNVEV (reference sequence).